The 21 T cell receptor beta chains below come from one sample, sequenced in a study of cytomegalovirus exposure and HLA in healthy donors. Researchers ran the PCR with 60 Vbeta and 13 Jbeta primers. The assay was immunoSEQ multiplex PCR, and TCRdb's table has in-frame clones only and misses some. The sample carries hundreds of thousands of clones, roughly 70% recorded once. The sample was PBMCs. These receptors were obtained from a female donor in good health and CMV-seronegative.

The chain joins TRBV5-1 to TRBJ2-7; TRBD1 aligns across 8 bases. This CDR3 has 14 residues. Germline CDR1 is SGHRS and CDR2 is YFSETQ. J was trimmed by 5 bases and V by 2 bases; bases with no gene match: 6. This CDR3 reads CASSLGQGHDEQYF. The CDR3 DNA reads TGCGCCAGCAGCTTAGGACAGGGTCACGACGAGCAGTACTTC.

This clone has just one count. The chain recombines TRBV6-1 with TRBJ2-7; D might be TRBD2 (5 bases). V lost 5 bases and J 2 bases, leaving 13 bases between the germline ends. Germline CDR1 reads MNHNS; CDR2 reads SASEGT. The length of the CDR3 is 14 residues. The CDR3 region is CASSLLTGTYEQYF. The CDR3 bases are TGTGCCAGCAGTTTACTTACCGGGACCTACGAGCAGTACTTC.

V and J are TRBV7-9 and TRBJ1-1; 7 bases align to TRBD1. Unmatched junction bases numbered 7, after V lost 6 bases and J lost 6 bases. Germline CDR1 is SEHNR and CDR2 is FQNEAQ (reference sequence). This CDR3 comprises 13 residues. This chain's CDR3 is CASSPPDRAEAFF. The CDR3 DNA is TGTGCCAGCAGTCCACCCGACAGGGCTGAAGCTTTCTTT.

In DNA, the CDR3 is TGTGCCAGCAGCTTAGTTGTGTACGGGGAGCTGTTTTTT. Amino acids: CASSLVVYGELFF. V is TRBV7-2 and J is TRBJ2-2; D remains ambiguous. Germline loops: CDR1 SGHTA, CDR2 FQGNSA. Deletions cut 1 base from V and 7 bases from J, with 7 bases between. CDR3 length: 13 residues.

The chain links TRBV2 to TRBJ2-7; TRBD2 matches at 7 bases. V was clipped by 6 bases and J by 8 bases; unmatched bases: 13. Germline loops: CDR1 SNHLY, CDR2 FYNNEI. The CDR3 runs 14 residues. CDR3 amino acids: CASRVGRAYVQQYF. In nucleotides, the CDR3 is TGTGCCAGCAGAGTAGGGAGGGCCTATGTGCAGCAGTACTTC.

The chain carries TRBV4-1 and TRBJ2-1; 7 nucleotides line up with TRBD2. The germline V gene has CDR1 MGHRA and CDR2 YSYEKL. This CDR3 region has 17 residues. The V gene end was trimmed by 0 bases and the J gene end by 0 bases; junction bases not matched to a gene: 5. CDR3 coding DNA: TGCGCCAGCAGCCAAGATCCCCTAGCGGCCTCCTACAATGAGCAGTTCTTC. This codes for CASSQDPLAASYNEQFF.

The chain employs TRBV28 and TRBJ2-7; D is unclear. Germline V lookup: CDR1 MDHEN, CDR2 SYDVKM. This CDR3 has 13 residues. Trimming left V 2 bases short and J 6 bases short, with 11 bases between. CDR3 region: CASSLEAWSEQYF. The DNA for the CDR3 is TGTGCCAGCAGTTTAGAGGCGTGGAGCGAGCAGTACTTC.

A remark on this clone: Other nucleotide sequences from this sample produce the same CDR3. V usage is TRBV4-1 and J usage is TRBJ2-1; possible D gene TRBD2, 5 bases. The V gene's germline CDR1 is MGHRA and CDR2 YSYEKL. Trimming cost V 1 base and J 0 bases, with 7 bases left between them. CDR3 length: 15 residues. The CDR3 DNA reads as TGCGCCAGCAGCCAAGTAGGGAGCTCCTACAATGAGCAGTTCTTC. This translates into CASSQVGSSYNEQFF.

This clone was observed a few times. The rearrangement links TRBV5-6 to TRBJ1-4; D gene uncertain. Trimming took off 0 bases at V and 5 bases at J, with 5 bases between the two ends. CDR1 and CDR2 from the germline V gene are SGHDT and YYEEEE. The CDR3 extends over 13 amino acids. The CDR3 loop reads CASSLAGNEKLFF. The DNA for the CDR3 is TGTGCCAGCAGCTTGGCGGGGAATGAAAAACTGTTTTTT. The full variable domain, with the rest looked up from reference TRBV5-6 and TRBJ1-4, is DAGVTQSPTHLIKTRGQQVTLRCSPKSGHDTVSWYQQALGQGPQFIFQYYEEEERQRGNFPDRFSGHQFPNYSSELNVNALLLGDSALYLCASSLAGNEKLFFGSGTQLSVL.

V is TRBV9 and J is TRBJ2-1; a weak D match, TRBD2 (6 bases). Germline values: CDR1 SGDLS, CDR2 YYNGEE. Trimming stripped 4 bases from V and 8 bases from J, with 19 bases between. There are 15 residues in the CDR3. Here the CDR3 DNA reads TGTGCCAGCAGCTACCATCGACCGCCGGGGGATGAGCAGTTCTTC. Protein sequence: CASSYHRPPGDEQFF. The whole variable domain, filled in from reference TRBV9 and TRBJ2-1, reads DSGVTQTPKHLITATGQRVTLRCSPRSGDLSVYWYQQSLDQGLQFLIQYYNGEERAKGNILERFSAQQFPDLHSELNLSSLELGDSALYFCASSYHRPPGDEQFFGPGTRLTVL.

The genes are TRBV27 and TRBJ2-1, with 7 bases identical to TRBD2. CDR3 length equals 15 residues. Germline V CDR1 and CDR2: MNHEY, SMNVEV (reference sequence). J lost 5 bases, V lost 2 bases, and 6 bases had no gene match. The CDR3 is CASSLGGVRNNEQFF. The DNA for the CDR3 is TGTGCCAGCAGTTTAGGGGGGGTCAGAAACAATGAGCAGTTCTTC.

V is TRBV18 and J is TRBJ1-1, with TRBD1 matching over 9 bases. Germline V gene lookup returns CDR1 KGHSH and CDR2 LQKENI. The junction had 3 bases not matched to a gene; V was cut back by 5 bases and J by 2 bases. This CDR3 comprises 14 residues. The CDR3 reads CASSLDRGNTEAFF. In DNA, the CDR3 is TGTGCCAGCTCATTGGACAGGGGAAACACTGAAGCTTTCTTT. Looking up the rest from reference TRBV18 and TRBJ1-1 gives the full variable domain: NAGVMQNPRHLVRRRGQEARLRCSPMKGHSHVYWYRQLPEEGLKFMVYLQKENIIDESGMPKERFSAEFPKEGPSILRIQQVVRGDSAAYFCASSLDRGNTEAFFGQGTRLTVV.

V gene TRBV6-1 combines with J gene TRBJ2-1; TRBD1 matches at 11 bases. The CDR3 consists of 15 residues. Germline CDR1 and CDR2: MNHNS and SASEGT. The J segment lost 6 bases and the V segment lost 6 bases, leaving 7 bases of the junction unmatched. The DNA of the CDR3 is TGTGCCAGCAGCCCTATGGACAGGGGGCTCAATGAGCAGTTCTTC. It translates to CASSPMDRGLNEQFF.

J is TRBJ2-7 and V is TRBV18, with 7 bases lining up with TRBD2. Per germline, CDR1 KGHSH and CDR2 LQKENI. V gave up 4 bases and J gave up 4 bases; unmatched junction bases: 10. The CDR3 is 15 residues long. The CDR3 nucleotides read TGTGCCAGCTCACAGCCGGGGAGCGGGGCTTACGAGCAGTACTTC. Residues: CASSQPGSGAYEQYF.

This rearrangement joins TRBV7-8 to TRBJ2-3, with 8 bases aligning to TRBD2. The germline CDR1 and CDR2 sequences are SGHVS and FQNEAQ. The V segment lost 5 bases and the J segment 2 bases; nucleotides outside the gene matches: 9. The CDR3 is 16 amino acids. The CDR3 is CASSPGGRSYTDTQYF. The CDR3 DNA sequence: TGTGCCAGCAGCCCGGGGGGGCGGAGTTACACAGATACGCAGTATTTT. The complete variable domain, with remaining parts taken from reference TRBV7-8 and TRBJ2-3, reads GAGVSQSPRYKVAKRGQDVALRCDPISGHVSLFWYQQALGQGPEFLTYFQNEAQLDKSGLPSDRFFAERPEGSVSTLKIQRTQQEDSAVYLCASSPGGRSYTDTQYFGPGTRLTVL.

The chain recombines TRBV4-1 with TRBJ2-7; TRBD1 is a possible D gene (5 bases). CDR3 length: 16 amino acids. The germline gives CDR1 MGHRA, CDR2 YSYEKL. V was clipped by 0 bases and J by 3 bases, with 15 bases between them. The CDR3 DNA reads TGCGCCAGCAGCCAAGATCCTGACAGAACCGGCTACGAGCAGTACTTC. This translates into CASSQDPDRTGYEQYF.

The chain couples TRBV4-1 to TRBJ2-2; maybe TRBD1 (6 bases). Trimming cost V 0 bases and J 0 bases, with 11 bases left between them. The CDR3 contains 17 residues. Germline CDR1 is MGHRA and CDR2 is YSYEKL. The CDR3 here is CASSQDDRFTNTGELFF. The CDR3 region has the DNA TGCGCCAGCAGCCAAGATGACAGGTTCACGAACACCGGGGAGCTGTTTTTT.

The chain recombines TRBV25-1 with TRBJ1-1; a weak D match, TRBD1 (5 bases). This CDR3 is 14 amino acids long. Germline loops: CDR1 MGHDK, CDR2 SYGVNS. Between the trimmed V and J ends, which lost 3 bases and 3 bases, there was a span of 11 bases. The CDR3 sequence is CASSETEEHTEAFF. The CDR3 DNA follows: TGTGCCAGCAGTGAGACAGAGGAACACACTGAAGCTTTCTTT.

This clone was seen only a few times. The chain combines TRBV11-2 with TRBJ2-3, with 10 bases fitting TRBD2. V lost 1 base and J lost 7; bases outside the gene matches: 5. This CDR3 is built from 15 residues. Germline V gene lookup returns CDR1 SGHAT and CDR2 FQNNGV. Written as DNA, the CDR3 is TGTGCCAGCAGCTTAGCTAGCGGGAGTTTAAATACGCAGTATTTT. Its protein product is CASSLASGSLNTQYF.

The chain joins TRBV28 to TRBJ2-7; 7 bases match TRBD2. This CDR3 has 15 amino acids. V was pared by 1 base and J by 2 bases, with 5 bases of the junction left unmatched. Germline CDR1 and CDR2: MDHEN and SYDVKM. CDR3 in DNA: TGTGCCAGCAGTTTATCGGGGGGACTGACCTACGAGCAGTACTTC. This sequence encodes CASSLSGGLTYEQYF.

The chain employs TRBV2 and TRBJ1-1, with 11 bases identical to TRBD1. V lost 6 bases to trimming and J lost 6 bases; unmatched junction nucleotides: 3. CDR3 length: 13 residues. CDR1 is SNHLY, CDR2 FYNNEI, per germline. CDR3 nucleotides: TGTGCCAGCAGGAGGACAGGGGGCCCTGAAGCTTTCTTT. Translated, it gives CASRRTGGPEAFF.